The present T cell receptor beta chain was sequenced within a study of blood T cell repertoires in COVID-19. About the study: Italy, Spain and the United States were the sources of the convalescent and acute COVID-19 samples. Sources were T cells, B-cell-depleted T cells, or PBMCs; the material itself was cDNA or gDNA.

Original analysis: Amplification of reference gene primers was used by the study to estimate nucleated cell counts. Data came from immunoSEQ multiplex PCR; TCRdb stores just in-frame clones and leaves some out. V, J and clone size derive from that table, while D and trimming were established from the DNA sequence. This sample has about 210,000 clones, with approximately 78% found just once. V dropped 4 bases and J dropped 9; count of bases not matched to a gene: 16. Germline CDR1 reads SGHRS; CDR2 reads YFSETQ. The CDR3 is 16 residues long. Seattle patients were enrolled during active infection and followed longitudinally.

The clonotype originates from a woman in her 70s with COVID-19, enrolled during active disease. The rearrangement joins TRBV5-1 to TRBJ2-7; 10 bases line up with TRBD2. Sequencing used peripheral blood. In DNA form, the CDR3 reads TGCGCCAGCAGCAGTGGTAGGGCTAGCGGGAGTCTAAGGCAGTACTTC. This encodes CASSSGRASGSLRQYF. Full variable domain (rest looked up from reference TRBV5-1 and TRBJ2-7): KAGVTQTPRYLIKTRGQQVTLSCSPISGHRSVSWYQQTPGQGLQFLFEYFSETQRNKGNFPGRFSGRQFSNSRSEMNVSTLELGDSALYLCASSSGRASGSLRQYFGPGTRLTVT.